The clone carrying this T cell receptor (beta chain) was seen at least ten times. What it binds is unknown. This specimen comes from a study of molecular identifiers for immune sequencing clone quantification. Previously described methods and listed TCR primers were employed for the bulk TCR libraries. TCRdb reprocessed the PCR reads via MiXCR and lists one record per CDR3 protein. The sample includes about half a million distinct CDR3 sequences, 25% of them seen just once. General study points: Clonotypes surpassing 20 RNA copies contained over 97% of effector molecules, versus under 1% in naive cells.

Germline V gives CDR1 SGHDN, CDR2 FVKESK. CDR3 length: 12 amino acids. V dropped 0 bases and J dropped 6 bases, with 6 bases sitting between them. The specimen sequenced was naive CD8+ T cells from blood, with Jurkat cell RNA spiked in. Subset defined: FACS-sorted CD8+CD4-CCR7+CD45RA+ naive T cells. This clonotype originated in a human donor in good health. Some libraries in this study had Jurkat cell RNA spiked in. V gene TRBV14 combines with J gene TRBJ2-7; D not certain. The CDR3 region has the DNA TGTGCCAGCAGCCAAGATTACGGCGAGCAGTACTTC. Protein sequence: CASSQDYGEQYF.